The 31 T cell receptor beta chains given below trace back to one sample, sequenced in a study of control samples from healthy donors and cancer patients. TCRdb keeps only in-frame clones here, not all; method: immunoSEQ multiplex PCR. The sample gives some 130,000 clones, about 95% of which show up once; 3.6% is in the top ten. Input material: blood. Source of these receptors: a man in his thirties or forties in good health.

Concerning this clone itself: The sample carries other DNA sequences with the same CDR3. The CDR3 protein is CSVGNARNTIYF. For the CDR3, the DNA is TGCAGCGTTGGAAATGCACGGAACACCATATATTTT. The chain links TRBV29-1 to TRBJ1-3; D gene ambiguous. Between the trimmed V and J ends, which lost 4 bases and 7 bases, there was a span of 11 bases. This CDR3 is built from 12 residues. Germline V CDR1 and CDR2: SQVTM, ANQGSEA. Full variable domain (rest looked up from reference TRBV29-1 and TRBJ1-3): SAVISQKPSRDICQRGTSLTIQCQVDSQVTMMFWYRQQPGQSLTLIATANQGSEATYESGFVIDKFPISRPNLTFSTLTVSNMSPEDSSIYLCSVGNARNTIYFGEGSWLTVV.

The chain combines TRBV13 with TRBJ2-7; TRBD1 might be the D (6 bases). The CDR3 extends over 13 amino acids. Germline loops: CDR1 PRHDT, CDR2 FYEKMQ (reference sequence). V lost 4 bases and J lost 2, with 9 bases in between. The CDR3 coding sequence is TGTGCCAGCAGCTCCAGGGGACCCTACGAGCAGTACTTC. This gives the protein CASSSRGPYEQYF.

The chain has TRBV27 and TRBJ1-1, with D perhaps matching TRBD1 (5 bases). The V end was cut by 8 bases, the J end by 0 bases, with 10 bases between. This CDR3 has 13 residues. The germline V gene has CDR1 MNHEY and CDR2 SMNVEV (reference sequence). Written as DNA, the CDR3 is TGTGCCAGCGCAGGGTACATGAACACTGAAGCTTTCTTT. Translated, it gives CASAGYMNTEAFF.

V is TRBV29-1 and J is TRBJ1-2; the D gene is possibly TRBD1 (6 bases). The ends were cut back, 4 bases at V and 1 base at J, with 10 bases in the middle. CDR3 length equals 13 residues. The germline gives CDR1 SQVTM, CDR2 ANQGSEA. The CDR3 loop reads CSVASQGNYGYTF. DNA of the CDR3: TGCAGCGTTGCTTCACAGGGTAACTATGGCTACACCTTC.

The V and J genes are TRBV28 and TRBJ1-1; D gene ambiguous. Germline V CDR1 and CDR2: MDHEN, SYDVKM. The V end was cut by 8 bases, the J end by 2 bases, with 21 bases between. The CDR3 is 16 residues long. CDR3 nucleotide sequence: TGTGCCAGCTTACCGGGAGCTAGATATTCCAACACTGAAGCTTTCTTT. It specifies CASLPGARYSNTEAFF.

This rearrangement joins TRBV7-8 to TRBJ2-1, with 8 bases aligning to TRBD2. The CDR3 consists of 15 residues. Trimming took 1 base from V and 4 from J; bases not matched to a gene: 3. Per the germline V gene, CDR1 is SGHVS and CDR2 is FQNEAQ. The CDR3 here is CASSLGGGLYNEQFF. CDR3 sequence (DNA): TGTGCCAGCAGCTTAGGCGGGGGGCTATACAATGAGCAGTTCTTC. The variable domain in full, with the rest retrieved from reference TRBV7-8 and TRBJ2-1, is GAGVSQSPRYKVAKRGQDVALRCDPISGHVSLFWYQQALGQGPEFLTYFQNEAQLDKSGLPSDRFFAERPEGSVSTLKIQRTQQEDSAVYLCASSLGGGLYNEQFFGPGTRLTVL.

The J gene is TRBJ2-7, the V gene TRBV27; D may be TRBD2 (6 bases). Looked up from germline, CDR1 is MNHEY and CDR2 is SMNVEV (reference sequence). This CDR3 contains 13 residues. The ends were cut back, 4 bases at V and 3 bases at J, with 10 bases in the middle. CDR3 amino acids: CASSYGEDYEQYF. CDR3 sequence (DNA): TGTGCCAGCAGTTACGGGGAGGACTACGAGCAGTACTTC.

The J gene is TRBJ2-3, the V gene TRBV30; either TRBD1 or TRBD2 may supply D (5 bases each). Per germline, CDR1 GTSNPN and CDR2 SVGIG (reference sequence). V lost 5 bases to trimming and J lost 6 bases, with 12 bases between them. The CDR3 sequence is 12 residues long. The CDR3 nucleotides read TGTGCCTGGTCGGGACGGCGGGATACGCAGTATTTT. As protein: CAWSGRRDTQYF.

The CDR3 is CASSISNSYNEQFF. CDR3 coding DNA: TGTGCCAGTAGTATCTCGAACAGTTACAATGAGCAGTTCTTC. V gene TRBV19 combines with J gene TRBJ2-1; no clear D. The germline V and J ends were trimmed by 3 bases and 4 bases, with 10 bases remaining between them. Germline V gene sequence: CDR1 LNHDA, CDR2 SQIVND (reference sequence). This CDR3 has 14 residues.

This clone showed up just once. V and J are TRBV7-9 and TRBJ2-7; a weak D match, TRBD1 (5 bases). The ends were cut back, 1 base at V and 3 bases at J, with 10 bases in the middle. This CDR3 has 14 residues. Germline loops: CDR1 SEHNR, CDR2 FQNEAQ (reference sequence). The CDR3 loop reads CASSLVTGLYEQYF. The CDR3 bases are TGTGCCAGCAGCTTAGTCACAGGCCTCTACGAGCAGTACTTC. Full variable domain (missing parts from reference TRBV7-9 and TRBJ2-7): DTGVSQNPRHKITKRGQNVTFRCDPISEHNRLYWYRQTLGQGPEFLTYFQNEAQLEKSRLLSDRFSAERPKGSFSTLEIQRTEQGDSAMYLCASSLVTGLYEQYFGPGTRLTVT.

The chain recombines TRBV5-6 with TRBJ2-7; D ambiguous. V lost 2 bases to trimming and J lost 6 bases, with 6 bases between them. This CDR3 contains 11 residues. In germline, CDR1 is SGHDT, CDR2 YYEEEE. As DNA, the CDR3 is TGTGCCAGCAGCTTATGGGGCGAGCAGTACTTC. Translated, it gives CASSLWGEQYF.

The rearrangement links TRBV11-2 to TRBJ1-4; no clear D gene. The CDR3 sequence is 15 residues long. Germline loops: CDR1 SGHAT, CDR2 FQNNGV. Trimming shortened V by 1 base and J by 4 bases, and 10 bases separated the two germline ends. The CDR3 DNA follows: TGTGCCAGCAGCTTAGGGCGCGGTTTTAATGAAAAACTGTTTTTT. It specifies CASSLGRGFNEKLFF.

The chain has TRBV5-1 and TRBJ2-7; 7 bases align to TRBD2. J was trimmed by 0 bases and V by 0 bases; bases with no gene match: 3. CDR1 and CDR2 (germline): SGHRS, YFSETQ. This CDR3 has 15 residues. DNA for the CDR3: TGCGCCAGCAGCTTGGCCGCTAGCGGCTCCTACGAGCAGTACTTC. It codes for CASSLAASGSYEQYF.

The rearrangement uses TRBV9 and TRBJ1-3, with D hard to call. This CDR3 region has 14 residues. The germline CDR1 and CDR2 sequences are SGDLS and YYNGEE. With 4 bases removed from V and 0 bases from J, the gap between germline ends came to 8 bases. DNA of the CDR3: TGTGCCAGCAGCCTCAGTAGCTCTGGAAACACCATATATTTT. Encoded protein: CASSLSSSGNTIYF. The whole variable domain, filled in from reference TRBV9 and TRBJ1-3, reads DSGVTQTPKHLITATGQRVTLRCSPRSGDLSVYWYQQSLDQGLQFLIQYYNGEERAKGNILERFSAQQFPDLHSELNLSSLELGDSALYFCASSLSSSGNTIYFGEGSWLTVV.

The chain is built from TRBV6-1 and TRBJ1-3, with D tentatively TRBD1 (6 bases). Germline CDR1 and CDR2: MNHNS and SASEGT. Trimming removed 0 bases at V and 3 bases at J, with 15 bases between. The CDR3 covers 17 residues. The CDR3 coding sequence is TGTGCCAGCAGTGAAGCTCTTTGGACAGACCGTGGAAACACCATATATTTT. This codes for CASSEALWTDRGNTIYF.

J is TRBJ1-1 and V is TRBV27; weak D call: TRBD1 (5 bases). From germline, CDR1 is MNHEY and CDR2 SMNVEV (reference sequence). V was cut by 8 bases and J by 0 bases, with 10 bases left in between. The CDR3 contains 13 residues. The CDR3 region has the DNA TGTGCCAGCTACAGGTCCATGAACACTGAAGCTTTCTTT. Amino acids: CASYRSMNTEAFF.

The chain couples TRBV15 to TRBJ2-3; 8 bases align to TRBD2. This CDR3 spans 17 amino acids. The germline V gene has CDR1 LNHNV and CDR2 YYDKDF (reference sequence). With 4 bases clipped from V and 2 bases from J, the junction kept 11 bases outside the gene matches. The CDR3 protein is CATSIQGRGGATDTQYF. The CDR3 bases are TGTGCCACCAGCATCCAAGGCCGGGGGGGGGCCACAGATACGCAGTATTTT.

The genes are TRBV19 and TRBJ2-7; a possible D gene is TRBD1 (5 bases). The CDR3 contains 13 residues. Germline-derived CDR1 and CDR2 are LNHDA and SQIVND (reference sequence). V shed 2 bases and J shed 2 bases, with 7 bases lying between them. The CDR3 here is CASSISTAYEQYF. Written as DNA, the CDR3 is TGTGCCAGTAGTATATCGACAGCCTACGAGCAGTACTTC.

The V call is TRBV19, the J call TRBJ1-6, with 8 bases that match TRBD1. The CDR3 is 13 amino acids. Germline V CDR1 and CDR2: LNHDA, SQIVND (reference sequence). The ends lost 4 bases at V and 8 bases at J; junction bases unmatched: 1. The CDR3 reads CASSTDRDSPLHF. CDR3 in DNA: TGTGCCAGTAGTACGGACAGGGATTCACCCCTCCACTTT.

This chain connects TRBV7-2 to TRBJ2-3; the match to TRBD2 covers 13 bases. Germline V gene sequence: CDR1 SGHTA, CDR2 FQGNSA. Trimming cost V 1 base and J 0 bases; bases outside gene matches: 4. This CDR3 comprises 18 residues. The CDR3 coding sequence is TGTGCCAGCAGCTTAGTGGGACTAGCGGGGCCTAGCACAGATACGCAGTATTTT. Amino acid sequence: CASSLVGLAGPSTDTQYF.

This chain links TRBV9 with TRBJ2-5; D not certain. This CDR3 contains 15 residues. V was clipped by 0 bases and J by 0 bases, with 9 bases between them. From germline, CDR1 is SGDLS and CDR2 YYNGEE. In DNA form, the CDR3 reads TGTGCCAGCAGCGTAGCCCCAGGCTACCAAGAGACCCAGTACTTC. Protein sequence: CASSVAPGYQETQYF.

The chain uses TRBV7-6 and TRBJ2-5, with D hard to call. This CDR3 is 12 amino acids long. The V end lost 0 bases, the J end lost 10 bases, and 9 bases lay between the germline ends. CDR1 is SGHVS and CDR2 is FNYEAQ in the germline V gene. CDR3 in DNA: TGTGCCAGCAGCTTAGCGGTTGGTGGCCAGTACTTC. This encodes CASSLAVGGQYF.

The CDR3 sequence is CASSIESSYEQYF. In nucleotides, the CDR3 is TGCGCCAGCAGTATAGAGAGCTCCTACGAGCAGTACTTC. The chain is built from TRBV5-1 and TRBJ2-7; D ambiguous. Deletions cut 5 bases from V and 0 bases from J, with 9 bases between. Looked up from germline, CDR1 is SGHRS and CDR2 is YFSETQ. The length of the CDR3 is 13 residues.

The sample holds one count of this clone. This chain uses TRBV2 with TRBJ1-6, with D perhaps matching TRBD1 (5 bases). The CDR3 spans 15 residues. V was clipped by 6 bases and J by 6 bases, with 15 bases between them. The V gene's germline CDR1 is SNHLY and CDR2 FYNNEI. CDR3 nucleotide sequence: TGTGCCAGCAGCCTTCTGGGGCCCTCTAATTCACCCCTCCACTTT. Translation gives CASSLLGPSNSPLHF.

This chain joins TRBV6-5 and TRBJ2-1; TRBD1 matches 10 bases. Germline CDR1 and CDR2: MNHEY and SVGAGI. V dropped 8 bases and J dropped 8; count of bases not matched to a gene: 12. CDR3 length: 15 amino acids. Here the CDR3 reads CASGRGQGPSHEQFF. The CDR3 DNA reads as TGTGCCAGCGGTAGGGGACAGGGGCCGAGCCATGAGCAGTTCTTC.

This chain's CDR3 is CASSTGGRGEAFF. The CDR3 nucleotides are TGTGCCAGCAGTACTGGGGGCAGGGGGGAAGCTTTCTTT. The rearrangement joins TRBV2 to TRBJ1-1; 7 bases fit TRBD1. This CDR3 region has 13 residues. Germline V CDR1 and CDR2: SNHLY, FYNNEI. J lost 8 bases, V lost 5 bases, and 8 bases had no gene match.

This sequence joins TRBV5-1 and TRBJ2-1; 7 bases map to TRBD2. V was pared by 0 bases and J by 6 bases, with 12 bases of the junction left unmatched. Germline V lookup: CDR1 SGHRS, CDR2 YFSETQ. The CDR3 runs to 17 residues. CDR3 nucleotide sequence: TGCGCCAGCAGCTTGGCCCGGGGAGCGGGGACTATCAATGAGCAGTTCTTC. As protein: CASSLARGAGTINEQFF.

This clone is a singleton in its sample. CDR3: CASSARGLTYEQYF. CDR3 DNA: TGTGCCAGTAGTGCCCGGGGCCTGACATACGAGCAGTACTTC. The V gene is TRBV19, the J gene TRBJ2-7; D may correspond to TRBD1 or TRBD2 (5 bases each). V dropped 5 bases and J dropped 4 bases, with 15 bases sitting between them. There are 14 residues in the CDR3. Germline-derived CDR1 and CDR2 are LNHDA and SQIVND (reference sequence).

The gene calls are TRBV29-1 and TRBJ1-2, with a possible D match to TRBD1 (5 bases). There are 11 residues in the CDR3. The V end lost 5 bases, the J end lost 6 bases, and 10 bases lay between the germline ends. Germline V gene data show CDR1 as SQVTM and CDR2 as ANQGSEA. The CDR3 region is CSVPGADGYTF. CDR3 nucleotides: TGCAGCGTTCCCGGGGCCGATGGCTACACCTTC.

The rearrangement joins TRBV4-3 to TRBJ1-1, with D tentatively TRBD1 (5 bases). Trimming cost V 1 base and J 7 bases, with 13 bases left between them. Germline-derived CDR1 and CDR2 are LGHNA and YSLEER. This CDR3 is 14 amino acids long. CDR3 nucleotide sequence: TGCGCCAGCAGCCAAGTAGGGGCACCCGATGAAGCTTTCTTT. This gives the protein CASSQVGAPDEAFF.

This clone was detected a few times. This sequence joins TRBV6-2 or TRBV6-3 and TRBJ2-7; no definite D call. The CDR3 is 16 amino acids. The germline V gene encodes CDR1 MNHEY and CDR2 SVGEGT. Between the trimmed V and J ends, which lost 2 bases and 2 bases, there was a span of 16 bases. This chain's CDR3 is CASSYSPSDEPYEQYF. CDR3 nucleotide sequence: TGTGCCAGCAGTTACAGTCCCTCGGACGAACCCTACGAGCAGTACTTC.